The present entry profiles one T cell receptor (beta chain) with its context. The V gene end was trimmed by 5 bases and the J gene end by 8 bases; junction bases not matched to a gene: 7. The CDR3 totals 13 residues. Germline CDR1 is MNHEY and CDR2 is SVGAGI. As processed by the authors: Cell counts per sample came from amplifying reference gene primers. Data came from immunoSEQ multiplex PCR; TCRdb stores just in-frame clones and leaves some out. V, J and clone size derive from that table, while D and trimming were established from the DNA sequence. The sample includes 160,000 or so clones, around 80% of them seen just once. The data stem from a study of blood T cell repertoires in COVID-19. For the study at large: The United States, Italy and Spain supplied acute and convalescent COVID-19 samples. Sources were T cells, B-cell-depleted T cells, or PBMCs; the material itself was cDNA or gDNA.

The chain is built from TRBV6-5 and TRBJ1-2; 8 nucleotides match TRBD1. Specimen: peripheral blood. The receptor was derived from a man in his sixties with acute or convalescent COVID-19. The CDR3 nucleotides are TGTGCCAGCAGTCTCGGACAGGGAGGAGGCTACACCTTC. Residues: CASSLGQGGGYTF.